The entry that follows covers one T cell receptor (beta chain) sequence. What it binds is not known. These data originate in a study of cytomegalovirus exposure and HLA in healthy donors. CDR1 and CDR2 from the germline V gene are SNHLY and FYNNEI. The CDR3 is 13 residues long. Trimming took 3 bases from V and 9 from J, leaving 12 bases between them. The PCR made use of 60 Vbeta and 13 Jbeta primers. Only in-frame clones appear in the TCRdb table, and some are missing; sequencing was by immunoSEQ multiplex PCR. This sample has about 63,000 clones, with 73% found just once. Study-wide findings and caveats: Whilst most TCR sequences proved rare, a subset of public TCRs occurred across many donors. In vitro data verified a few CMV-associated chains as specific for CMV antigens. Several of the most significant clusters were apparently associated with common viral pathogens in a later analysis. In most subjects, TCR beta sequences reportedly gave accurate predictions of HLA-A and HLA-B alleles.

What was sequenced was PBMCs. This chain joins TRBV2 and TRBJ2-1, with D uncertain. The clonotype comes from a man aged 45-65 years in good health and CMV-seronegative. The CDR3 spells CASSDVGLIEQFF. The CDR3, as DNA: TGTGCCAGCAGTGATGTGGGCTTAATTGAGCAGTTCTTC. Using reference TRBV2 and TRBJ2-1 for the parts outside the CDR3, the full variable domain is EPEVTQTPSHQVTQMGQEVILRCVPISNHLYFYWYRQILGQKVEFLVSFYNNEISEKSEIFDDQFSVERPDGSNFTLKIRSTKLEDSAMYFCASSDVGLIEQFFGPGTRLTVL.